Sequencing of this TCR beta chain was carried out in a study of post-analysis software for immune sequencing data. Every TCR beta cDNA library bore unique molecular identifiers. From around 1 to 10 million T cells, 400,000 to 600,000 cDNA molecules were obtained. TCRdb reanalysed the PCR reads using MiXCR and keeps one entry per CDR3 protein. The sample yields almost 700,000 distinct CDR3 sequences, around 64% seen once. Sequencing was carried out using blood. The sequence was obtained from a girl aged 2 to 9 with multiple sclerosis.

In nucleotides, the CDR3 is TGTGCCAGCAGCCCCGGCTGGGGCTCCTACGAGCAGTACTTC. Its protein product is CASSPGWGSYEQYF. J is TRBJ2-7 and V is TRBV7-9; D is unresolved. V dropped 5 bases and J dropped 0 bases, with 11 bases sitting between them. The CDR3 spans 14 residues. The V gene's germline CDR1 is SEHNR and CDR2 FQNEAQ (reference sequence).